This T cell receptor (beta chain) was sequenced in a study of blood T cell repertoires in COVID-19. Study-level information: There were acute and convalescent COVID-19 samples, and they came from the United States, Italy and Spain. PBMCs, B-cell-depleted T cells, or T cells provided the cDNA or gDNA that made up the material.

This clone was counted only a few times. Methods used by the authors: Nucleated cell number was recorded as an estimate derived from reference gene primer amplification. The table came from immunoSEQ multiplex PCR; TCRdb's copy has only in-frame clones and leaves some out. V, J and clone size reflect that table, while D and trimming were determined from the DNA. The table has over 90,000 clones, roughly 87% seen once. Sequences were obtained from peripheral blood. The sequence came from a man between 45 and 60 years old with active COVID-19.

CDR3 residues: CASSFTGAAYEQYF. In DNA, the CDR3 is TGTGCCAGCAGCTTCACAGGCGCCGCCTACGAGCAGTACTTC. The chain couples TRBV7-9 to TRBJ2-7; weak D call: TRBD1 (5 bases). This CDR3 has 14 amino acids. Trimming took 3 bases from V and 2 from J, leaving 11 bases between them. Germline V gives CDR1 SEHNR, CDR2 FQNEAQ (reference sequence).